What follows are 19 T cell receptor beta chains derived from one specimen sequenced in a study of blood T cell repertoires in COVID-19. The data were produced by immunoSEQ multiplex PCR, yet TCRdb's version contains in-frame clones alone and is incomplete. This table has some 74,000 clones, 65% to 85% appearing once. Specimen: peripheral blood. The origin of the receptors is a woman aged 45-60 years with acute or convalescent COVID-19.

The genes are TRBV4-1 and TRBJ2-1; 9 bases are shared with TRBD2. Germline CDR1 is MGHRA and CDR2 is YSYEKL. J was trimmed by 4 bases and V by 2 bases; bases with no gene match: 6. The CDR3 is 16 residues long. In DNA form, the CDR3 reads TGCGCCAGCAGCCAAATGACTAGCGGAGATTACAATGAGCAGTTCTTC. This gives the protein CASSQMTSGDYNEQFF.

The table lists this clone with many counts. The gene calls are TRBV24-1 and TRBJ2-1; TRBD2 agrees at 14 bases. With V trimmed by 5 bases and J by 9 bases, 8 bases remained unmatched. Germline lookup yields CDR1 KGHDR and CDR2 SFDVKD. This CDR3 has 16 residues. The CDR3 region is CATSAAGLAGGIEQFF. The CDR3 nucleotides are TGTGCCACCAGTGCCGCTGGACTAGCGGGAGGTATTGAGCAGTTCTTC.

The CDR3 region has the DNA TGTGCCAGCAGCTCTTCCCACACCGGGGAGCTGTTTTTT. It specifies CASSSSHTGELFF. The V gene is TRBV3-1 (or the pseudogene TRBV3-2), the J gene TRBJ2-2; D not certain. Per the germline V gene, CDR1 is LGHDT and CDR2 is YNNKEL (reference sequence). The CDR3 is 13 amino acids. Trimming took off 5 bases at V and 3 bases at J, with 7 bases between the two ends.

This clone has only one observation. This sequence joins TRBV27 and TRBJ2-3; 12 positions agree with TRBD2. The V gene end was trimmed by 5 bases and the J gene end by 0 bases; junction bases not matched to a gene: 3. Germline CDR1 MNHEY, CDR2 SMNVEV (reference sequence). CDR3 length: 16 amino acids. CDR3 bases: TGTGCCAGCAGTACGCTAGCGGGAGGGAGCACAGATACGCAGTATTTT. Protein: CASSTLAGGSTDTQYF.

The CDR3 nucleotides read TGCGCCAGCAGCCAGGGACTCAGGAACACTGAAGCTTTCTTT. Amino acid sequence: CASSQGLRNTEAFF. The chain has TRBV4-1 and TRBJ1-1, with a weak D call TRBD1 (5 bases). CDR1 is MGHRA, CDR2 YSYEKL, per germline. V was clipped by 3 bases and J by 1 base, with 9 bases between them. This CDR3 contains 14 residues.

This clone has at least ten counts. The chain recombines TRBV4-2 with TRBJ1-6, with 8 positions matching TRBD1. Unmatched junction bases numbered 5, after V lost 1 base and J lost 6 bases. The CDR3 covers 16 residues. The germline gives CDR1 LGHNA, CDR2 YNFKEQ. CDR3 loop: CASSQGQGASNSPLHF. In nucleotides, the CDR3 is TGTGCCAGCAGCCAAGGCCAGGGGGCAAGTAATTCACCCCTCCACTTT.

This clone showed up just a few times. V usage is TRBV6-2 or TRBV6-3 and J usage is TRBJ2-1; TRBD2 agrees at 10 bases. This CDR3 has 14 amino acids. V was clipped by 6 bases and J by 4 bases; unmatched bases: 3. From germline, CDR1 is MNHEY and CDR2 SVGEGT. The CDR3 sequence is CASSQAGGYNEQFF. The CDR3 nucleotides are TGTGCCAGCAGCCAAGCGGGAGGGTACAATGAGCAGTTCTTC.

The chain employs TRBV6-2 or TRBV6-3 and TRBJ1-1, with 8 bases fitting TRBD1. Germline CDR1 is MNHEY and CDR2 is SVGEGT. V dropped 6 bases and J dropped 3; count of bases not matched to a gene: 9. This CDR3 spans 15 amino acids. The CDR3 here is CASSDRQGRDTEAFF. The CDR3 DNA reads TGTGCCAGCAGCGACAGACAGGGGAGAGACACTGAAGCTTTCTTT.

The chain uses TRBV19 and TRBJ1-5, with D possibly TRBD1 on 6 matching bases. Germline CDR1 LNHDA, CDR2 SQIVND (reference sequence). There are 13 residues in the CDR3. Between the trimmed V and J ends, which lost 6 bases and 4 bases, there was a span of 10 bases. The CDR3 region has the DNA TGTGCCAGTAGAAGGGGGACAAATCAGCCCCAGCATTTT. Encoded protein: CASRRGTNQPQHF.

CDR3 amino acids: CASSSAAGQGRETQYF. The CDR3 DNA follows: TGTGCCAGCAGTTCCGCTGCGGGACAGGGGAGAGAGACCCAGTACTTC. V and J are TRBV27 and TRBJ2-5, with 10 bases identical to TRBD1. With V trimmed by 4 bases and J by 4 bases, 9 bases remained unmatched. Per the germline V gene, CDR1 is MNHEY and CDR2 is SMNVEV (reference sequence). The CDR3 has 16 residues.

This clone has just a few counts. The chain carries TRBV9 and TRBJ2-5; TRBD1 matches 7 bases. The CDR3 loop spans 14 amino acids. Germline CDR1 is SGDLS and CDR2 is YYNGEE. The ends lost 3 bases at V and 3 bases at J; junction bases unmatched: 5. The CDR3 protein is CASSARQGEETQYF. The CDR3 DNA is TGTGCCAGCAGCGCCAGACAGGGCGAAGAGACCCAGTACTTC.

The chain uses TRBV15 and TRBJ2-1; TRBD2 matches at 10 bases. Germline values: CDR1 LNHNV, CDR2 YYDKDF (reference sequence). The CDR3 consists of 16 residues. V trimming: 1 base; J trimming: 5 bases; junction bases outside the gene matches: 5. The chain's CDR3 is CATSRGVLAGHNEQFF. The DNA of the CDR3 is TGTGCCACCAGCAGAGGGGTACTAGCGGGACACAATGAGCAGTTCTTC.

The CDR3 spells CASSSGLAGGLDNEQFF. The DNA for the CDR3 is TGTGCCAGCAGTTCGGGACTAGCGGGAGGCCTAGACAATGAGCAGTTCTTC. V usage is TRBV27 and J usage is TRBJ2-1, with 15 bases lining up with TRBD2. V lost 4 bases to trimming and J lost 5 bases; unmatched junction nucleotides: 6. Looked up from germline, CDR1 is MNHEY and CDR2 is SMNVEV (reference sequence). The CDR3 is made up of 17 amino acids.

Here the CDR3 reads CASSPAGSNQPQHF. The CDR3 region has the DNA TGCGCCAGCAGCCCGGCGGGCAGTAATCAGCCCCAGCATTTT. This chain links TRBV5-1 with TRBJ1-5; D call uncertain. CDR3 size: 14 residues. V lost 4 bases and J lost 4, with 12 bases in between. Germline-derived CDR1 and CDR2 are SGHRS and YFSETQ.

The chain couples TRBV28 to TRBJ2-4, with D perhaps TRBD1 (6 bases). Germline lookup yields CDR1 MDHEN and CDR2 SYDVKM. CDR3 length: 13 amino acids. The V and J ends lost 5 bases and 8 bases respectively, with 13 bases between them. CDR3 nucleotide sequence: TGTGCCAGCAGTGCCAGGGGTACGGACATTCAGTACTTC. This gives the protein CASSARGTDIQYF.

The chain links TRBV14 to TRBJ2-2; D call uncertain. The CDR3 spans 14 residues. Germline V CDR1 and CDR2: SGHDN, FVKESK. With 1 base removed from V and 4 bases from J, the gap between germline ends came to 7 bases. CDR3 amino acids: CASSQAFSTGELFF. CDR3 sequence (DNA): TGTGCCAGCAGCCAAGCCTTTAGCACCGGGGAGCTGTTTTTT.

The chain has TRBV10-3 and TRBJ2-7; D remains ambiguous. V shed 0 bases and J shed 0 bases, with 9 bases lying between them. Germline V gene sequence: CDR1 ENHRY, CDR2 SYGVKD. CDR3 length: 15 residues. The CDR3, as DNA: TGTGCCATCAGTGAGTCGTTGATCAGCTCCTACGAGCAGTACTTC. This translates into CAISESLISSYEQYF.

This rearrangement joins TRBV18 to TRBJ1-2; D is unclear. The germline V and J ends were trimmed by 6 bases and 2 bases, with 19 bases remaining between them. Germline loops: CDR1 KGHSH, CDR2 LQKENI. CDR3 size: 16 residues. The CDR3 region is CASSLIRDPGNYGYTF. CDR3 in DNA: TGTGCCAGCTCGCTAATCCGGGATCCGGGGAACTATGGCTACACCTTC. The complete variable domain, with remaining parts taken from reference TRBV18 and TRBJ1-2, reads NAGVMQNPRHLVRRRGQEARLRCSPMKGHSHVYWYRQLPEEGLKFMVYLQKENIIDESGMPKERFSAEFPKEGPSILRIQQVVRGDSAAYFCASSLIRDPGNYGYTFGSGTRLTVV.

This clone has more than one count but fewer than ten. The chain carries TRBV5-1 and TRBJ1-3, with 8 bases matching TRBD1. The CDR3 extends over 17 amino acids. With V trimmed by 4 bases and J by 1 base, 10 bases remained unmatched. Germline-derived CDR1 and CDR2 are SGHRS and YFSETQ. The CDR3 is CASSPGTGLNSGNTIYF. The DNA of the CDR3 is TGCGCCAGCAGCCCCGGGACAGGTCTGAATTCTGGAAACACCATATATTTT.